The rows below give T cell receptor beta chains drawn from one sample of a study of post-analysis software for immune sequencing data. MiXCR, applied by TCRdb to the PCR reads, yields one record per CDR3 protein. The table has about 540,000 distinct CDR3 sequences, 30% to 40% seen once. Sample: blood. These receptors originate from a girl younger than 18 with multiple sclerosis. Both conserved end residues are part of each CDR3. The D gene is left open where the match is weak. Size is omitted from some rows. Given values are once, few, many or a class for expanded clones.

few	TRBJ2-6	TRBD2	TRBV11-1	19	TGTGCCAGCAGCTCCCGGCTGGGACTAGCTCTCTCTGGGGCCAACGTCCTGACTTTC	CASSSRLGLALSGANVLTF
few	TRBJ2-2	TRBD2	TRBV5-1	17	TGCGCCAGCAGCTTGGAAAGGGGACTAGCGGGGTCGGCGGAGCTGTTTTTT	CASSLERGLAGSAELFF
many	TRBJ2-5	.	TRBV29-1	12	TGCAGCGCCGACACCCTGCAAGAGACCCAGTACTTC	CSADTLQETQYF
.	TRBJ2-5	.	TRBV29-1	14	TGCAGCGTTGGGATAGCGAGGGGCCATGAGACCCAGTACTTC	CSVGIARGHETQYF
.	TRBJ1-2	TRBD1	TRBV25-1	14	TGTGCCAGCAGTGAAGCAGGACAGGTCTATGGCTACACCTTC	CASSEAGQVYGYTF
few	TRBJ1-2	.	TRBV15	14	TGTGCCACCAGCAGAGATCGACAGCTCTATGGCTACACCTTC	CATSRDRQLYGYTF
many	TRBJ2-1	.	TRBV20-1	13	TGCAGTGCGGGAGAGGACGAACGCAATGAGCAGTTCTTC	CSAGEDERNEQFF
.	TRBJ1-1	.	TRBV5-1	15	TGCGCCAGCAGCGGCCCGACGGGCGCAAGGACTGAAGCTTTCTTT	CASSGPTGARTEAFF
once	TRBJ1-1	.	TRBV12-3/TRBV12-4	13	TGTGCCAGCAGTTTAAGCCCGCGGGGGGGCGTTTTCTTT	CASSLSPRGGVFF
.	TRBJ1-2	.	TRBV20-1	14	TGCAGTGCTAGTAACTTTTACGGGTCCTATGGCTACACCTTC	CSASNFYGSYGYTF
.	TRBJ2-7	.	TRBV10-2	12	TGCGCCAGCAGTGAGTCGTCACCAACCCAGTACTTC	CASSESSPTQYF
.	TRBJ2-7	TRBD1	TRBV7-3	15	TGTGCCAGCAGCTCCTCCGGGACAGGGGTTTACGAGCAGTACTTC	CASSSSGTGVYEQYF
.	TRBJ2-2	.	TRBV9	15	TGTGCCAGCAGCGTAGCGGCAGGGGGGGCCGGGGAGCTGTTTTTT	CASSVAAGGAGELFF
.	TRBJ2-7	.	TRBV28	13	TGTGCCAGCAGTTATTCCCCGTATTACGAGCAGTACTTC	CASSYSPYYEQYF
.	TRBJ2-5	TRBD2	TRBV5-1	18	TGCGCCAGCAGCTCGCCCTCTACTAGCGGGGGGTCCTATTGGACCCAGTACTTC	CASSSPSTSGGSYWTQYF
.	TRBJ2-5	.	TRBV24-1	11	TGTGCCACCAGTGATGGTGAGGAGCAGTACTTC	CATSDGEEQYF